This T cell receptor beta chain was captured in a study of blood T cell repertoires in COVID-19. Study context: Collection of acute and convalescent COVID-19 samples took place in the United States, Italy and Spain. Sample material is recorded as cDNA or gDNA derived from T cells, B-cell-depleted T cells, or PBMCs.

The CDR3 is 16 residues long. Per germline, CDR1 SNHLY and CDR2 FYNNEI. Trimming took 5 bases from V and 8 from J; bases not matched to a gene: 12. Authors' analysis steps: Estimation of nucleated cell counts was performed using reference gene primer amplification. Assay used: immunoSEQ multiplex PCR; TCRdb lists only in-frame clones, some missing. V and J calls plus clone size are reproduced from that table; the DNA served to infer D and trimming. Here the sample spans some 150,000 clones, roughly 85% being singletons. This TCR was sampled from a man aged 65 to 85 with acute or convalescent COVID-19. The material sequenced was peripheral blood. The chain couples TRBV2 to TRBJ2-2; 9 bases match TRBD1. The CDR3 nucleotides read TGTGCCAGCAGTATATTAACAGGGGGCGCGGGTGGGGAGCTGTTTTTT. Translating gives CASSILTGGAGGELFF.